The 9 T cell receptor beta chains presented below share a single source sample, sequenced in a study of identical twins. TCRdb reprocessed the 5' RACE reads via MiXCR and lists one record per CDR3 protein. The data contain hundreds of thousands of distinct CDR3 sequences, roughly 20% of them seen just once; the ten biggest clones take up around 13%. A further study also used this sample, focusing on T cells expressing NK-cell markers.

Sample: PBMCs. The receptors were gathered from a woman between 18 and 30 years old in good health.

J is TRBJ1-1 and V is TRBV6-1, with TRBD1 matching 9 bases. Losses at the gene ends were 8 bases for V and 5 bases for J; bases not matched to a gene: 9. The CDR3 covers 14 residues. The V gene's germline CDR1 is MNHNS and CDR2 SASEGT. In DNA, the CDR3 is TGTGCCAGCGGGGGACAGGGCAGACGAACTGAAGCTTTCTTT. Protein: CASGGQGRRTEAFF.

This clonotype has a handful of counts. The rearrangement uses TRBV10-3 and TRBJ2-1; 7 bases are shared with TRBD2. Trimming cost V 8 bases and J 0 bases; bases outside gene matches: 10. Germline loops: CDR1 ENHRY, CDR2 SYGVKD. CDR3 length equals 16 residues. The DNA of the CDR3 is TGTGCCATCGGGTTTGCGGGGGAAAGCTCCTACAATGAGCAGTTCTTC. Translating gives CAIGFAGESSYNEQFF.

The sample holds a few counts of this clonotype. CDR3 coding DNA: TGTGCCAGCAGGGGGGCGGGGAGCTCCTACGAGCAGTACTTC. Translating it yields CASRGAGSSYEQYF. The chain is built from TRBV12-3 or TRBV12-4 and TRBJ2-7; tentatively, D is TRBD1 or TRBD2 (6 bases each). V shed 6 bases and J shed 0 bases, with 12 bases lying between them. This CDR3 contains 14 residues.

The CDR3 sequence: CASRRITGSSYEQYF. DNA of the CDR3: TGTGCCAGCAGACGCATAACAGGTAGCTCCTACGAGCAGTACTTC. The rearrangement joins TRBV6-1 to TRBJ2-7, with D possibly being TRBD1 (5 bases). Trimming shortened V by 6 bases and J by 0 bases, and 15 bases separated the two germline ends. The CDR3 totals 15 residues. The germline CDR1 and CDR2 sequences are MNHNS and SASEGT.

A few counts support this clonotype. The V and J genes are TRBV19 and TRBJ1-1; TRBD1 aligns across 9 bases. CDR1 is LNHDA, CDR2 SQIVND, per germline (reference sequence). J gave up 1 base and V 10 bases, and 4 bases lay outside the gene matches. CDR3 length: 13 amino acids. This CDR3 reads CATGQGWNTEAFF. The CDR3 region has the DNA TGTGCCACAGGACAGGGGTGGAACACTGAAGCTTTCTTT.

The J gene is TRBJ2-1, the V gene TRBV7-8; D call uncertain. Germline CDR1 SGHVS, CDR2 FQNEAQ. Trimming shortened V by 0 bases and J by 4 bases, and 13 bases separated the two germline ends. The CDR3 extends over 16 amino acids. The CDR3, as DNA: TGTGCCAGCAGCTTAGCTTGGAAGCAGAGGTACAATGAGCAGTTCTTC. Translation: CASSLAWKQRYNEQFF.

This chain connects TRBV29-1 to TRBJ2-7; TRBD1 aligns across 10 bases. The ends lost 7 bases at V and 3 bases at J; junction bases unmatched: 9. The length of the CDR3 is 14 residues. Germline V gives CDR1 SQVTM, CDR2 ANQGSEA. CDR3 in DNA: TGCAGCGCCGGTAGGGGACAGGGGAACTACGAGCAGTACTTC. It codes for CSAGRGQGNYEQYF.

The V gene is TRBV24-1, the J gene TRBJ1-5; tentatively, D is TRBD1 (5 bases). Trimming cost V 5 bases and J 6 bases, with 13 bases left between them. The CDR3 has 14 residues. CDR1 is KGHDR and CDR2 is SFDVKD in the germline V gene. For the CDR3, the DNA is TGTGCCACCAGTGCGGAGGGGCCAGGTCAGCCCCAGCATTTT. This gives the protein CATSAEGPGQPQHF.

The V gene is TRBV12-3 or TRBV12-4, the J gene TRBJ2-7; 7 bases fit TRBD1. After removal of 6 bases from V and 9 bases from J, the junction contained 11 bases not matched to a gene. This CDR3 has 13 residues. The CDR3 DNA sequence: TGTGCCAGCAGACAGGGGACCTGGCAGGGGCAGTACTTC. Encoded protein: CASRQGTWQGQYF.